This is a list of T cell receptor beta chains from one sample in a study of response to subunit inactivated influenza vaccine. TCRdb itself ran the RT-PCR reads through MiXCR, one entry per CDR3 protein. The sample contains approximately 500,000 distinct CDR3 sequences, 12% to 15% of which appear only once. This specimen was PBMCs from blood, taken 11 to 12 days after vaccination. The receptors here all came from a man aged 50-59 years who received an inactivated influenza vaccine. CDR3s include the opening cysteine and the closing phenylalanine or tryptophan. Each record gives: V gene, J gene, D gene, clone size, CDR3 protein, CDR3 DNA. A D gene is named only where the DNA matches it firmly. Clone size is not always given. Where it is, it says once, few, many or a class for expanded clones.

v_call: TRBV20-1; j_call: TRBJ1-2; d_call: TRBD1; clone_size: NA; cdr3_aa: CSHRGSNYGYTF; cdr3_nt: TGCAGCCACAGGGGTTCTAACTATGGCTACACCTTC
v_call: TRBV5-1; j_call: TRBJ2-3; d_call: TRBD1; clone_size: NA; cdr3_aa: CASTQGAPLTDTQYF; cdr3_nt: TGCGCCAGCACCCAGGGGGCACCCCTCACAGATACGCAGTATTTT
v_call: TRBV7-8; j_call: TRBJ2-5; d_call: NA; clone_size: NA; cdr3_aa: CASSFRGDRETQYF; cdr3_nt: TGTGCCAGCAGCTTTAGGGGGGATCGGGAGACCCAGTACTTC
v_call: TRBV15; j_call: TRBJ1-5; d_call: NA; clone_size: NA; cdr3_aa: CATSTYQGFQPQHF; cdr3_nt: TGTGCCACCAGCACGTACCAGGGGTTTCAGCCCCAGCATTTT
v_call: TRBV4-3; j_call: TRBJ1-5; d_call: TRBD1; clone_size: few; cdr3_aa: CASSQFWTGRNQPQHF; cdr3_nt: TGCGCCAGCAGCCAATTTTGGACAGGGAGAAATCAGCCCCAGCATTTT
v_call: TRBV12-3/TRBV12-4; j_call: TRBJ1-1; d_call: NA; clone_size: many; cdr3_aa: CASSLGAQGRTEAFF; cdr3_nt: TGTGCCAGCAGTTTGGGCGCACAGGGTCGCACTGAAGCTTTCTTT
v_call: TRBV30; j_call: TRBJ2-5; d_call: NA; clone_size: NA; cdr3_aa: CAWSPTRTLSNTQYF; cdr3_nt: TGTGCCTGGAGTCCCACCCGGACACTAAGTAATACCCAGTACTTC
v_call: TRBV7-9; j_call: TRBJ2-1; d_call: TRBD2; clone_size: NA; cdr3_aa: CASSSRLASSYNEQFF; cdr3_nt: TGTGCCAGCAGTTCTAGACTAGCGAGCTCCTACAATGAGCAGTTCTTC
v_call: TRBV12-3/TRBV12-4; j_call: TRBJ2-5; d_call: NA; clone_size: once; cdr3_aa: CASSFPGHLETQYF; cdr3_nt: TGTGCCAGCAGCTTTCCGGGACACCTTGAGACCCAGTACTTC
v_call: TRBV11-1; j_call: TRBJ2-1; d_call: NA; clone_size: many; cdr3_aa: CASSLEILGVNEQFF; cdr3_nt: TGTGCCAGCAGCTTAGAGATCCTTGGGGTGAATGAGCAGTTCTTC